This TCR beta chain was captured in a study of beta chain features in type 1 diabetes. Whole-study results and caveats: Sequencing the cDNA could make cells with high TCR expression show up more than they should.

The CDR3 has 12 residues. Trimming pared 3 bases from V and 9 bases from J, leaving 8 bases between. Germline V lookup: CDR1 SEHNR, CDR2 FQNEAQ (reference sequence). This clone qualifies as medium-sized. What it binds is not known. Each of the sorted populations had a purity greater than 95%. Every bit of the isolated RNA underwent reverse transcription, so sequencing read expressed TCRB transcripts. Using immunoSEQ multiplex PCR, the repertoire was profiled, and TCRdb retains in-frame clones only, with some absent. The table has more than 30,000 clones, 64% seen once. The V and J genes are TRBV7-9 and TRBJ2-2; TRBD1 is a possible D gene (6 bases). This sequence was found in a woman aged 25 to 39 in good health. The sample taken for sequencing was Tregs from blood. For the CDR3, the DNA is TGTGCCAGCAGCTTTGGGGGCCGGGAGCTGTTTTTT. It yields the protein CASSFGGRELFF.